The 22 T cell receptor beta chains in this list originate from one sample, sequenced in a study of control samples from healthy donors and cancer patients. Assay: immunoSEQ multiplex PCR; the TCRdb copy retains only in-frame clones and omits some. Found here are 40,000 to 50,000 clones, 70% of them singletons; the top ten hold over 15%. Sequenced: formalin-fixed, paraffin-embedded tissue. These receptor sequences come from a male donor with melanoma.

A word on this clone: At the DNA level, this CDR3 is encoded by other sequences in the same sample as well. The rearrangement links TRBV19 to TRBJ2-6; D assignment may be TRBD1 or TRBD2 (8 bases each). The CDR3 runs 18 residues. V was shortened by 2 bases and J by 2 bases, with 16 bases between the two germline ends. Germline loops: CDR1 LNHDA, CDR2 SQIVND (reference sequence). In DNA form, the CDR3 reads TGTGCCAGTAGTATACGGGGGGGCAGGGGGCCTGGGGCCAACGTCCTGACTTTC. Its translation: CASSIRGGRGPGANVLTF.

The chain joins TRBV5-5 to TRBJ2-7; possible D gene TRBD1, 5 bases. Trimming took 4 bases from V and 5 from J, leaving 16 bases between them. The CDR3 covers 14 residues. Germline V gene data show CDR1 as SGHKS and CDR2 as YYEKEE (reference sequence). In nucleotides, the CDR3 is TGTGCCAGCAGCCTAGAAGGGTTGGACAACGAGCAGTACTTC. This sequence encodes CASSLEGLDNEQYF.

This sequence joins TRBV5-1 and TRBJ2-3; D gene unclear. The CDR3 runs to 16 residues. The V gene's germline CDR1 is SGHRS and CDR2 YFSETQ. With 6 bases removed from V and 0 bases from J, the gap between germline ends came to 17 bases. CDR3 in DNA: TGCGCCAGCAACCTCGGTGGCTTCACTAGCACAGATACGCAGTATTTT. Its translation: CASNLGGFTSTDTQYF.

This clone occurred a few times. The chain uses TRBV7-8 and TRBJ2-7, with D perhaps TRBD1 (6 bases). The germline V and J ends were trimmed by 3 bases and 3 bases, with 15 bases remaining between them. The CDR3 spans 15 residues. Germline V gives CDR1 SGHVS, CDR2 FQNEAQ. Here the CDR3 DNA reads TGTGCCAGCAGCTTGGGCCTCCAGGGGATCTACGAGCAGTACTTC. It yields the protein CASSLGLQGIYEQYF.

The chain carries TRBV28 and TRBJ1-1; no firm D call. The germline CDR1 and CDR2 sequences are MDHEN and SYDVKM. The CDR3 extends over 11 amino acids. Trimming left V 7 bases short and J 3 bases short, with 6 bases between. The CDR3 spells CASNGYTEAFF. In DNA form, the CDR3 reads TGTGCCAGCAACGGGTACACTGAAGCTTTCTTT.

This rearrangement joins TRBV7-6 to TRBJ1-6; weak D call: TRBD1 (6 bases). The germline gives CDR1 SGHVS, CDR2 FNYEAQ. This CDR3 has 16 residues. Trimming cost V 2 bases and J 10 bases, with 18 bases left between them. The CDR3 DNA is TGTGCCAGCAGCTTAATGGGGTCAGGGGACTTGTCACCCCTCCACTTT. Protein product: CASSLMGSGDLSPLHF.

V is TRBV5-1 and J is TRBJ1-3; no clear D. V was cut by 0 bases and J by 0 bases, with 4 bases left in between. The CDR3 covers 14 residues. The germline CDR1 and CDR2 sequences are SGHRS and YFSETQ. This chain's CDR3 is CASSLDGSGNTIYF. The CDR3, as DNA: TGCGCCAGCAGCTTGGACGGCTCTGGAAACACCATATATTTT.

The chain has TRBV2 and TRBJ2-3, with a possible D match to TRBD2 (6 bases). In germline, CDR1 is SNHLY, CDR2 FYNNEI. The V end lost 8 bases, the J end lost 0 bases, and 21 bases lay between the germline ends. This CDR3 contains 17 residues. This chain's CDR3 is CASSQRAASFSTDTQYF. In nucleotides, the CDR3 is TGTGCCAGCTCCCAGCGGGCGGCGAGTTTTAGCACAGATACGCAGTATTTT.

V gene TRBV12-3 or TRBV12-4 combines with J gene TRBJ2-2; D unresolved. Trimming left V 6 bases short and J 8 bases short, with 13 bases between. The CDR3 covers 13 residues. The CDR3 DNA reads TGTGCCAGCAGCTCTACGGGCTCGGGGGAGCTGTTTTTT. It is translated as CASSSTGSGELFF.

This clone was seen a handful of times. The V call is TRBV24-1, the J call TRBJ2-7, with 11 bases that match TRBD1. The CDR3 extends over 16 amino acids. Germline lookup yields CDR1 KGHDR and CDR2 SFDVKD. Losses at the gene ends were 3 bases for V and 0 bases for J; bases not matched to a gene: 3. CDR3 region: CATSDPGTGGSYEQYF. The CDR3 DNA is TGTGCCACCAGTGATCCGGGGACAGGGGGCTCCTACGAGCAGTACTTC.

V usage is TRBV27 and J usage is TRBJ2-1, with a weak D call TRBD2 (5 bases). Germline V lookup: CDR1 MNHEY, CDR2 SMNVEV (reference sequence). V was trimmed by 5 bases and J by 0 bases, leaving 14 bases between them. The CDR3 consists of 16 residues. For the CDR3, the DNA is TGTGCCAGCAGTGCTCGGGGAACCTTCTCCTACAATGAGCAGTTCTTC. Residues: CASSARGTFSYNEQFF.

A note on this clone: A far more abundant clone sits one base away, making this likely a read error. Other DNA sequences in the same sample also yield this CDR3. The rearrangement joins TRBV10-2 to TRBJ2-1, with 7 nucleotides matching TRBD2. The length of the CDR3 is 15 residues. V lost 8 bases to trimming and J lost 7 bases; unmatched junction nucleotides: 14. Germline assignment: CDR1 WSHSY and CDR2 SAAADI. CDR3 sequence: CASLSGRAGGNEQFF. CDR3 sequence (DNA): TGCGCCAGCCTTAGTGGGAGGGCCGGTGGGAATGAGCAGTTCTTC.

This clone was seen just once. V usage is TRBV11-1 and J usage is TRBJ2-4; 8 positions agree with TRBD2. Germline-derived CDR1 and CDR2 are SGHAT and FQDESV (reference sequence). The trim removed 5 bases at V and 7 bases at J, leaving 13 bases unmatched. The CDR3 runs 16 residues. This CDR3 reads CASSPRLARGVNIQYF. The CDR3 region has the DNA TGTGCCAGCAGCCCAAGACTAGCGAGGGGGGTTAACATTCAGTACTTC.

The table lists this clone with a count of one. The chain employs TRBV6-5 and TRBJ2-1; the D gene is possibly TRBD1 (6 bases). Trimming removed 8 bases from V and 4 bases from J, with 15 bases in between. The CDR3 is 14 amino acids. Germline CDR1 reads MNHEY; CDR2 reads SVGAGI. In nucleotides, the CDR3 is TGTGCCAGCGGCCGGGACACGGAGTACAATGAGCAGTTCTTC. Translated: CASGRDTEYNEQFF.

V usage is TRBV18 and J usage is TRBJ1-5; D possibly corresponds to TRBD1 (5 bases). The CDR3 is 13 residues long. Trimming removed 6 bases from V and 1 base from J, with 7 bases in between. Germline assignment: CDR1 KGHSH and CDR2 LQKENI. The CDR3 spells CASSGQSNQPQHF. DNA of the CDR3: TGTGCCAGCTCCGGACAAAGCAATCAGCCCCAGCATTTT.

The chain links TRBV6-5 to TRBJ2-7, with TRBD1 as a possible D gene (6 bases). V was pared by 5 bases and J by 0 bases, with 14 bases between. CDR3 length equals 15 residues. Germline V CDR1 and CDR2: MNHEY, SVGAGI. The CDR3 DNA sequence: TGTGCCAGCAGTCACACAACAGGGAGCTCCTACGAGCAGTACTTC. This encodes CASSHTTGSSYEQYF.

The rearrangement joins TRBV5-5 to TRBJ2-1; D not resolved. This CDR3 is built from 12 residues. Germline CDR1 and CDR2: SGHKS and YYEKEE (reference sequence). Trimming shortened V by 0 bases and J by 9 bases, and 7 bases separated the two germline ends. The CDR3 region is CASSLEVGEQFF. The CDR3 coding sequence is TGTGCCAGCAGCTTGGAGGTCGGTGAGCAGTTCTTC.

The chain recombines TRBV7-8 with TRBJ1-4, with 7 bases matching TRBD1. Germline assignment: CDR1 SGHVS and CDR2 FQNEAQ. With V trimmed by 4 bases and J by 5 bases, 13 bases remained unmatched. CDR3 length: 17 amino acids. The CDR3 loop reads CASSSTPRGQANEKLFF. For the CDR3, the DNA is TGTGCCAGCAGCTCCACGCCCCGTGGACAGGCGAATGAAAAACTGTTTTTT.

The chain links TRBV10-3 to TRBJ1-5, with D unresolved. Germline assignment: CDR1 ENHRY and CDR2 SYGVKD. This CDR3 contains 15 residues. V was shortened by 2 bases and J by 1 base, with 9 bases between the two germline ends. The CDR3 sequence is CAISETAGSNQPQHF. The DNA of the CDR3 is TGTGCCATCAGTGAGACGGCAGGAAGCAATCAGCCCCAGCATTTT.

This clone was picked up one time. The chain recombines TRBV2 with TRBJ2-7, with D tentatively TRBD2 (5 bases). Trimming took 6 bases from V and 2 from J, leaving 8 bases between them. CDR1 and CDR2 (germline): SNHLY, FYNNEI. The CDR3 totals 12 residues. CDR3 amino acids: CASRDWAYEQYF. The CDR3 nucleotides read TGTGCCAGCAGGGACTGGGCCTACGAGCAGTACTTC. Looking up the rest from reference TRBV2 and TRBJ2-7 gives the full variable domain: EPEVTQTPSHQVTQMGQEVILRCVPISNHLYFYWYRQILGQKVEFLVSFYNNEISEKSEIFDDQFSVERPDGSNFTLKIRSTKLEDSAMYFCASRDWAYEQYFGPGTRLTVT.

The chain carries TRBV9 and TRBJ1-2, with 9 bases that match TRBD1. Germline CDR1 and CDR2: SGDLS and YYNGEE. This CDR3 has 14 amino acids. After removal of 4 bases from V and 5 bases from J, the junction contained 6 bases not matched to a gene. DNA for the CDR3: TGTGCCAGCAGCCCGGAGGGGACAGGGTATGGCTACACCTTC. The encoded protein is CASSPEGTGYGYTF.

The chain links TRBV6-5 to TRBJ1-5, with 9 bases aligning to TRBD1. The germline V gene has CDR1 MNHEY and CDR2 SVGAGI. This CDR3 comprises 15 residues. V lost 8 bases and J lost 5; bases outside the gene matches: 10. CDR3 loop: CASAQGQGYYQPQHF. The CDR3 bases are TGTGCCAGCGCCCAGGGACAGGGTTACTATCAGCCCCAGCATTTT.